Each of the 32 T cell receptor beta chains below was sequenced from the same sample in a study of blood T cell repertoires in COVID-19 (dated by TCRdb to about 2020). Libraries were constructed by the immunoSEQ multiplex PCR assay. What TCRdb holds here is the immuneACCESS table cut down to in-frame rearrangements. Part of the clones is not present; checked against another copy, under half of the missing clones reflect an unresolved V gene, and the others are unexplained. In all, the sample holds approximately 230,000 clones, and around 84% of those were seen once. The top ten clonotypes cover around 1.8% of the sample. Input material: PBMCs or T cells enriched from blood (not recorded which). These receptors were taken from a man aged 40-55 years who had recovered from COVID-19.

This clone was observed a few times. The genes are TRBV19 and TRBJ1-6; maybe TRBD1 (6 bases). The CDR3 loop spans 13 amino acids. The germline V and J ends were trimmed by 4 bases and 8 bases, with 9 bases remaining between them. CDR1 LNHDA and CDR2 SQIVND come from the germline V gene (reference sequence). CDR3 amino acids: CASSTDSYSPLHF. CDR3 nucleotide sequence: TGTGCCAGTAGTACGGACAGTTATTCACCCCTCCACTTT. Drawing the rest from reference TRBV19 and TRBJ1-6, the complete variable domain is DGGITQSPKYLFRKEGQNVTLSCEQNLNHDAMYWYRQDPGQGLRLIYYSQIVNDFQKGDIAEGYSVSREKKESFPLTVTSAQKNPTAFYLCASSTDSYSPLHFGNGTRLTVT.

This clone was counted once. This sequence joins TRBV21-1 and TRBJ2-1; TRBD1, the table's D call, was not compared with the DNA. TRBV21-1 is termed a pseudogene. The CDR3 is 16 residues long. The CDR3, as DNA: TGTGCCAGCAGCAAAGGGGGTAGGACAGGGCCCAATGAGCAGTTCTTC. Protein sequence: CASSKGGRTGPNEQFF.

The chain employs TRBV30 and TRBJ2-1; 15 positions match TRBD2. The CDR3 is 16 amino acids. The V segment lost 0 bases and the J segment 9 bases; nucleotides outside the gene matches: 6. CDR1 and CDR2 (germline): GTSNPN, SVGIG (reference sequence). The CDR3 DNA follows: TGTGCCTGGAGTGTCCTATCGGGACTAGCGGGAGGTGAGCAGTTCTTC. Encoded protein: CAWSVLSGLAGGEQFF.

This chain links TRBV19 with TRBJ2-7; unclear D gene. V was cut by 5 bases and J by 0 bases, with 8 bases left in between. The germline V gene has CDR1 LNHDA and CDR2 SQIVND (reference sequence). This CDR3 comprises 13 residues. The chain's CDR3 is CASSSPSSYEQYF. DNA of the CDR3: TGTGCCAGTAGTTCTCCTAGCTCCTACGAGCAGTACTTC.

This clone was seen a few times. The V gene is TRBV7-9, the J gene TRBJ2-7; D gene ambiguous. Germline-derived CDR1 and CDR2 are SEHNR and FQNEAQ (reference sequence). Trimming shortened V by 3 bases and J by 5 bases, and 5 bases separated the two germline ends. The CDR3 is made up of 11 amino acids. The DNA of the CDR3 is TGTGCCAGCAGCTTTCTTAACGAGCAGTACTTC. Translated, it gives CASSFLNEQYF.

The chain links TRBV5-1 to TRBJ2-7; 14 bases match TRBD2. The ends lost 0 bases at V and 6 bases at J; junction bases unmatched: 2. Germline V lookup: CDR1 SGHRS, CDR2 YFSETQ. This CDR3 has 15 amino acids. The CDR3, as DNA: TGCGCCAGCAGCTTGGGACTAGCGGGAGGGCCCGAGCAGTACTTC. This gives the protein CASSLGLAGGPEQYF. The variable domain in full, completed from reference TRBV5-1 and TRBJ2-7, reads KAGVTQTPRYLIKTRGQQVTLSCSPISGHRSVSWYQQTPGQGLQFLFEYFSETQRNKGNFPGRFSGRQFSNSRSEMNVSTLELGDSALYLCASSLGLAGGPEQYFGPGTRLTVT.

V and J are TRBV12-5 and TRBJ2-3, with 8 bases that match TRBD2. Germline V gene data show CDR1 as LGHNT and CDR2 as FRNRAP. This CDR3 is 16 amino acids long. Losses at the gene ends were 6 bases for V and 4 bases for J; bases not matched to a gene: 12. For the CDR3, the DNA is TGTGCTAGTGGGTCACCCAGAGCGGGAGTGTCAGATACGCAGTATTTT. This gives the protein CASGSPRAGVSDTQYF.

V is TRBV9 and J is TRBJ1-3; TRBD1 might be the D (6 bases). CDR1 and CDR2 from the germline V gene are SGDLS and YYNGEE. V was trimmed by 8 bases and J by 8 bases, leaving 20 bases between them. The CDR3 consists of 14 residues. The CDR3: CASTSMGTPDTIYF. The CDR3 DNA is TGTGCCAGTACTTCCATGGGGACACCGGACACCATATATTTT.

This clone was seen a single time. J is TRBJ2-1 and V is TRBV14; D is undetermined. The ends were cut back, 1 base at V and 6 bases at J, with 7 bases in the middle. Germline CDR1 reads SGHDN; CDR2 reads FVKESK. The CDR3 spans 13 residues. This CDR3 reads CASSQAQFNEQFF. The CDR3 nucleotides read TGTGCCAGCAGCCAAGCGCAGTTCAATGAGCAGTTCTTC.

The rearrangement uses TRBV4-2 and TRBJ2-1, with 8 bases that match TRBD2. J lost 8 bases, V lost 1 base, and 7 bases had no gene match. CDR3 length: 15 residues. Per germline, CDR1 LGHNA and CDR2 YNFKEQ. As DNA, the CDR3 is TGTGCCAGCAGCCAAGCTCGAGCGGGAGAATATGAGCAGTTCTTC. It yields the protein CASSQARAGEYEQFF.

DNA of the CDR3: TGTGCCAGCAGTTCCGGGACAGGGGAAGAGCAGTACTTC. Translating gives CASSSGTGEEQYF. This chain joins TRBV6-5 and TRBJ2-7; 10 bases agree with TRBD1. This CDR3 is 13 amino acids long. Unmatched junction bases numbered 4, after V lost 4 bases and J lost 7 bases. The germline CDR1 and CDR2 sequences are MNHEY and SVGAGI.

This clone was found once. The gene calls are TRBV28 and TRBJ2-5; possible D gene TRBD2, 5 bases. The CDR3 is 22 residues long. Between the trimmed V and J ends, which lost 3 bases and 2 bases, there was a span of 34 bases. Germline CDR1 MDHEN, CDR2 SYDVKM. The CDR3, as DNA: TGTGCCAGCAGTTTTCCACCCCCGACCCCAAAGGCGGCCATAACTAGACAAGAGACCCAGTACTTC. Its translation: CASSFPPPTPKAAITRQETQYF.

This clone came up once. CDR3 region: CASSLGGTLYNEQFF. The CDR3 DNA reads as TGTGCCAGCAGTTTAGGAGGGACTCTCTACAATGAGCAGTTCTTC. The chain joins TRBV28 to TRBJ2-1; the D gene is possibly TRBD2 (6 bases). The V end lost 2 bases, the J end lost 3 bases, and 11 bases lay between the germline ends. Germline V gene lookup returns CDR1 MDHEN and CDR2 SYDVKM. CDR3 length: 15 residues.

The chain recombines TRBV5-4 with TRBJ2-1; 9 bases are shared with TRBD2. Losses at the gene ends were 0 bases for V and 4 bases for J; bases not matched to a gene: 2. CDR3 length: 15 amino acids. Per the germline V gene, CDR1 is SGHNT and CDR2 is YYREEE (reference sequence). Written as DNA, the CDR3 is TGTGCCAGCAGCTTGGCTAGCGGGACGTACAATGAGCAGTTCTTC. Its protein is CASSLASGTYNEQFF.

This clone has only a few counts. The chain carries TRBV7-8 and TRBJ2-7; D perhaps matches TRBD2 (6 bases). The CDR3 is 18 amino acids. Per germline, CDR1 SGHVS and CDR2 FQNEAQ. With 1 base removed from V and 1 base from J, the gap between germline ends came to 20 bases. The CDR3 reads CASSLVVVAAQESYEQYF. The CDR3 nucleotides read TGTGCCAGCAGCTTAGTAGTGGTAGCGGCCCAAGAGTCCTACGAGCAGTACTTC. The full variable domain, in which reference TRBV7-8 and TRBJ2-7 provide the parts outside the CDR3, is GAGVSQSPRYKVAKRGQDVALRCDPISGHVSLFWYQQALGQGPEFLTYFQNEAQLDKSGLPSDRFFAERPEGSVSTLKIQRTQQEDSAVYLCASSLVVVAAQESYEQYFGPGTRLTVT.

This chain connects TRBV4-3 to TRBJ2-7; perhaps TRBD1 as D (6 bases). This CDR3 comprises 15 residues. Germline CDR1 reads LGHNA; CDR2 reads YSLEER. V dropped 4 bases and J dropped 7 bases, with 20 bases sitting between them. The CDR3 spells CASSLLTGLGEEQYF. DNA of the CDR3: TGCGCCAGCAGCCTTCTGACAGGACTTGGGGAAGAGCAGTACTTC.

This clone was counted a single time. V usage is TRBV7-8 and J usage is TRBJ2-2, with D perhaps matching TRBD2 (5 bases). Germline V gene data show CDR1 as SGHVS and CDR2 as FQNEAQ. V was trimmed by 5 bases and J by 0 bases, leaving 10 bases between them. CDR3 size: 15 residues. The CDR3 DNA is TGTGCCAGCAGCCTACAGACTACGAACACCGGGGAGCTGTTTTTT. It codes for CASSLQTTNTGELFF.

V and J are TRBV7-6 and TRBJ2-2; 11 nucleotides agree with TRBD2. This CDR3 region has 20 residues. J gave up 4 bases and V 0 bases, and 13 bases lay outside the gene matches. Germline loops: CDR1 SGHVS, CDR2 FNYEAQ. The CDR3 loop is CASSLAPWPSGRRGTGELFF. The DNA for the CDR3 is TGTGCCAGCAGCTTAGCGCCGTGGCCTAGCGGGAGGCGGGGCACCGGGGAGCTGTTTTTT.

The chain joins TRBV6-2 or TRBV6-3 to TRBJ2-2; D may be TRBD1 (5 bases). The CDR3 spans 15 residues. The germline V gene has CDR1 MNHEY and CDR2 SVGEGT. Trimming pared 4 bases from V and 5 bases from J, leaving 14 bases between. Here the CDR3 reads CASSFGPGPTGELFF. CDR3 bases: TGTGCCAGCAGTTTCGGTCCAGGGCCAACCGGGGAGCTGTTTTTT.

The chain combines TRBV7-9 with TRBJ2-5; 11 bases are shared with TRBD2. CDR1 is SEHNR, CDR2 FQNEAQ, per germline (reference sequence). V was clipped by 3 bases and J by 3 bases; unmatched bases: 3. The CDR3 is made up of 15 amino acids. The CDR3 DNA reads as TGTGCCAGCAGCTTCCTGACTAGCGGGGAAGAGACCCAGTACTTC. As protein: CASSFLTSGEETQYF.

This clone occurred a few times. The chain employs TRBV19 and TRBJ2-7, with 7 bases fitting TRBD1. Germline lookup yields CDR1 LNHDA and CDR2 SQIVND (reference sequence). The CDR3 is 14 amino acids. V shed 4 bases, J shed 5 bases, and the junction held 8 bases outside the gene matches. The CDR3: CASSNTGVGHEQYF. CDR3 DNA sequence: TGTGCCAGTAGTAATACAGGGGTAGGACACGAGCAGTACTTC.

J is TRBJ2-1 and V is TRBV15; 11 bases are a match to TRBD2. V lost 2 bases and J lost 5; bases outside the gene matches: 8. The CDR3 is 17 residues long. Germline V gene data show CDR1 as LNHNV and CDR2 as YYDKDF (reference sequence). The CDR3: CATSRPTSGRSHNEQFF. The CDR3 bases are TGTGCCACCAGCAGACCTACTAGCGGGAGATCGCACAATGAGCAGTTCTTC. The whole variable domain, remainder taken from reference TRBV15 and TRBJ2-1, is DAMVIQNPRYQVTQFGKPVTLSCSQTLNHNVMYWYQQKSSQAPKLLFHYYDKDFNNEADTPDNFQSRRPNTSFCFLDIRSPGLGDTAMYLCATSRPTSGRSHNEQFFGPGTRLTVL.

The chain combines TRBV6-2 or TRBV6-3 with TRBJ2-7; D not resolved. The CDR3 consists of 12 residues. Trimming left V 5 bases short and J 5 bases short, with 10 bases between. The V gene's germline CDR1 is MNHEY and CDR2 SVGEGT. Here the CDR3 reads CASSIPGNEQYF. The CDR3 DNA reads TGTGCCAGCAGTATTCCGGGTAACGAGCAGTACTTC.

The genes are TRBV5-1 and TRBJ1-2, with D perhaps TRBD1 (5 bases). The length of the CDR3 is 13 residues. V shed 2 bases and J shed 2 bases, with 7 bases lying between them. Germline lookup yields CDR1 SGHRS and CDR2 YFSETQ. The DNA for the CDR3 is TGCGCCAGCAGCTTTCAGGGAAACTATGGCTACACCTTC. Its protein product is CASSFQGNYGYTF.

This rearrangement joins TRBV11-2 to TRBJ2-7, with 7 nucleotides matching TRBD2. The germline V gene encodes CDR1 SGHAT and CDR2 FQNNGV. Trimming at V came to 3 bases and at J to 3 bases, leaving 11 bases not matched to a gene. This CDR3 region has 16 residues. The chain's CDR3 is CASSFEPGLKNYEQYF. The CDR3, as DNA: TGTGCCAGCAGCTTCGAACCGGGACTAAAAAACTACGAGCAGTACTTC. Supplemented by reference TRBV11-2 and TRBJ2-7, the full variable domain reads EAGVAQSPRYKIIEKRQSVAFWCNPISGHATLYWYQQILGQGPKLLIQFQNNGVVDDSQLPKDRFSAERLKGVDSTLKIQPAKLEDSAVYLCASSFEPGLKNYEQYFGPGTRLTVT.

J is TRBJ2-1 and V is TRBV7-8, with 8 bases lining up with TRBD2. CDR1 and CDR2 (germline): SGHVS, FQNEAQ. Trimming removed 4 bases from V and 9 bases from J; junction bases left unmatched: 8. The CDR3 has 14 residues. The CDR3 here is CASSSGTSGGEQFF. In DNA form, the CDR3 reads TGTGCCAGCAGCTCAGGGACTAGTGGGGGTGAGCAGTTCTTC.

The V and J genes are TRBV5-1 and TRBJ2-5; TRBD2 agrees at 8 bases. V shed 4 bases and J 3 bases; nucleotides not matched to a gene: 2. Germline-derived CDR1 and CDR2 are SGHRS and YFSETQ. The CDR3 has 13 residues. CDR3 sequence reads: CASSRAGEETQYF. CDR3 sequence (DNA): TGCGCCAGCAGCCGAGCGGGAGAAGAGACCCAGTACTTC.

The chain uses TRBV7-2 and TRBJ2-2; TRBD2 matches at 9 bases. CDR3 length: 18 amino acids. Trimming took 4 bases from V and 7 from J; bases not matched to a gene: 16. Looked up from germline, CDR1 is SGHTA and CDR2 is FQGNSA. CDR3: CASSSGWGSGRYVGELFF. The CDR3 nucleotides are TGTGCCAGCAGCTCGGGCTGGGGTAGCGGGAGATATGTCGGGGAGCTGTTTTTT.

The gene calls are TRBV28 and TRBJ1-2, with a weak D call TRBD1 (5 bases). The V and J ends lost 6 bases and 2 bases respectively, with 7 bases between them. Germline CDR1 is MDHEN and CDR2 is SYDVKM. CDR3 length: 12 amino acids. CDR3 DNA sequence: TGTGCCAGCAGCGACAGAAACTATGGCTACACCTTC. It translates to CASSDRNYGYTF.

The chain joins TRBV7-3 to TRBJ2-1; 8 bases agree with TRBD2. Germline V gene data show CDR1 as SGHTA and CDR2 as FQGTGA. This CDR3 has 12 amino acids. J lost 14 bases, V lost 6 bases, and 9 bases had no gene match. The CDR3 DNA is TGTGCCAGCAGTACCTTAGCGGGGCGGAAGTTCTTC. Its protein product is CASSTLAGRKFF. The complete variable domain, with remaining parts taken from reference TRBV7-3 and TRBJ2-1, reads GAGVSQTPSNKVTEKGKYVELRCDPISGHTALYWYRQSLGQGPEFLIYFQGTGAADDSGLPNDRFFAVRPEGSVSTLKIQRTERGDSAVYLCASSTLAGRKFFGPGTRLTVL.

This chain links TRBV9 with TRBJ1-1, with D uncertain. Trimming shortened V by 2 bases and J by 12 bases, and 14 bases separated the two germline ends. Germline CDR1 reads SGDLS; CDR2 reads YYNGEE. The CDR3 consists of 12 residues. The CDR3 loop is CASSVPFLGPFF. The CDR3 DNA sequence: TGTGCCAGCAGCGTCCCGTTCCTGGGCCCTTTCTTT. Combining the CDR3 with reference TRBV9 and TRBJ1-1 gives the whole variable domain DSGVTQTPKHLITATGQRVTLRCSPRSGDLSVYWYQQSLDQGLQFLIQYYNGEERAKGNILERFSAQQFPDLHSELNLSSLELGDSALYFCASSVPFLGPFFGQGTRLTVV.

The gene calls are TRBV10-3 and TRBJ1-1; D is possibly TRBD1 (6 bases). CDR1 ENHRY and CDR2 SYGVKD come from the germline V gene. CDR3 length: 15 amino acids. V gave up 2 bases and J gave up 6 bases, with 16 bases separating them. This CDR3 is CAISERQGTGAEAFF. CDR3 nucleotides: TGTGCCATCAGTGAGCGTCAGGGGACGGGCGCTGAAGCTTTCTTT.